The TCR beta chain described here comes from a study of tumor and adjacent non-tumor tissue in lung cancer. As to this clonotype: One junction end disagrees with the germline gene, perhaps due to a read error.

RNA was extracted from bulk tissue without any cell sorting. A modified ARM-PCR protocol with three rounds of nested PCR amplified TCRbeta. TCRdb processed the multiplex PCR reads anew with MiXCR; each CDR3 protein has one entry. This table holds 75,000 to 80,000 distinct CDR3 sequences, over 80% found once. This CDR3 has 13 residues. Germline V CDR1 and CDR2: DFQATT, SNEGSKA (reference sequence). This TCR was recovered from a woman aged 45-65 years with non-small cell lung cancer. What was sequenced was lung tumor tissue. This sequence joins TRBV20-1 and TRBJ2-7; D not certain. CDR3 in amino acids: CSARDAVYTEQYF. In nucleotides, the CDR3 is TGCAGTGCTAGAGATGCTGTCTACACCGAGCAATACTTC.